A single sample gave rise to the 8 T cell receptor beta chains below, sequenced in a study of cytomegalovirus exposure and HLA in healthy donors. In the PCR, 60 Vbeta and 13 Jbeta primers were used. The table came from immunoSEQ multiplex PCR; TCRdb's copy has only in-frame clones and leaves some out. The sample shows about 82,000 clones, under 80% of them seen only once. The specimen sequenced was PBMCs. All receptors come from a human donor in good health.

This clone was detected a few times. This chain joins TRBV19 and TRBJ1-6; D unresolved. The CDR3 has 13 residues. V lost 3 bases to trimming and J lost 8 bases, with 8 bases between them. Germline values: CDR1 LNHDA, CDR2 SQIVND (reference sequence). The CDR3 DNA reads TGTGCCAGTAGTATCACGGAGGATTCACCCCTCCACTTT. This codes for CASSITEDSPLHF. Supplemented by reference TRBV19 and TRBJ1-6, the full variable domain reads DGGITQSPKYLFRKEGQNVTLSCEQNLNHDAMYWYRQDPGQGLRLIYYSQIVNDFQKGDIAEGYSVSREKKESFPLTVTSAQKNPTAFYLCASSITEDSPLHFGNGTRLTVT.

The chain combines TRBV13 with TRBJ1-1; 8 positions agree with TRBD1. The junction had 9 bases not matched to a gene; V was cut back by 1 base and J by 11 bases. Germline CDR1 PRHDT, CDR2 FYEKMQ (reference sequence). CDR3 length equals 14 residues. The CDR3 region is CASSLAGRGQGAFF. As DNA, the CDR3 is TGTGCCAGCAGCTTAGCGGGGCGAGGACAGGGCGCTTTCTTT. Full variable domain (outside the CDR3, taken from reference TRBV13 and TRBJ1-1): AAGVIQSPRHLIKEKRETATLKCYPIPRHDTVYWYQQGPGQDPQFLISFYEKMQSDKGSIPDRFSAQQFSDYHSELNMSSLELGDSALYFCASSLAGRGQGAFFGQGTRLTVV.

The J gene is TRBJ2-1, the V gene TRBV6-1, with D possibly TRBD1 on 6 matching bases. V was clipped by 6 bases and J by 4 bases, with 16 bases between them. Germline V gives CDR1 MNHNS, CDR2 SASEGT. This CDR3 is 15 amino acids long. Written as DNA, the CDR3 is TGTGCCAGCAGCCAGAGAGGGGACACATACAATGAGCAGTTCTTC. Translating gives CASSQRGDTYNEQFF.

V gene TRBV29-1 combines with J gene TRBJ2-1; D may be TRBD2 (6 bases). CDR3 length: 12 amino acids. Trimming took off 7 bases at V and 5 bases at J, with 12 bases between the two ends. Germline values: CDR1 SQVTM, CDR2 ANQGSEA. This CDR3 reads CSAGTYNNEQFF. The CDR3 nucleotides read TGCAGCGCTGGGACTTATAACAATGAGCAGTTCTTC.

CDR3 sequence: CASSDRGGIDTQYF. In nucleotides, the CDR3 is TGTGCCAGCAGTGATCGGGGGGGCATAGATACGCAGTATTTT. The chain recombines TRBV6-4 with TRBJ2-3, with 8 bases fitting TRBD2. Germline CDR1 is MRHNA and CDR2 is SNTAGT. Losses at the gene ends were 3 bases for V and 5 bases for J; bases not matched to a gene: 4. This CDR3 region has 14 residues.

In regard to this clone: The germline gene is not matched at one end of the junction; a read error may be the cause. The V and J genes are TRBV5-1 and TRBJ2-3; D is perhaps TRBD2 (6 bases). The CDR3 has 14 residues. Per the germline V gene, CDR1 is SGHRS and CDR2 is YFSETQ. The CDR3 DNA reads as TGCACCAGCAGGCGGGGAACTAGCACAGATACGCAGTATTTT. Amino acids: CTSRRGTSTDTQYF.

This chain connects TRBV6-5 to TRBJ2-1; weak D call: TRBD2 (5 bases). The CDR3 is 12 amino acids. CDR1 MNHEY and CDR2 SVGAGI come from the germline V gene. Trimming stripped 6 bases from V and 10 bases from J, with 13 bases between. The CDR3 sequence is CASSPSSSEQFF. DNA of the CDR3: TGTGCCAGCAGCCCTTCTAGCTCCGAGCAGTTCTTC.

J is TRBJ2-7 and V is TRBV19, with D tentatively TRBD2 (5 bases). The germline V gene has CDR1 LNHDA and CDR2 SQIVND (reference sequence). V lost 8 bases, J lost 7 bases, and 21 bases lay in between. CDR3 size: 14 residues. CDR3 sequence: CASASQGGGREQYF. CDR3 nucleotide sequence: TGTGCCAGTGCCTCTCAAGGTGGAGGAAGGGAGCAGTACTTC. Based on the CDR3 plus reference TRBV19 and TRBJ2-7, the full variable domain is DGGITQSPKYLFRKEGQNVTLSCEQNLNHDAMYWYRQDPGQGLRLIYYSQIVNDFQKGDIAEGYSVSREKKESFPLTVTSAQKNPTAFYLCASASQGGGREQYFGPGTRLTVT.